These 17 T cell receptor beta chains came from one sample sequenced in a study of OX40 agonist ivuxolimab in advanced cancers. The data were produced by immunoSEQ multiplex PCR, yet TCRdb's version contains in-frame clones alone and is incomplete. The profile shows 14,000 or so clones, about 76% of them singletons. The specimen was CD4+ or CD8+ T cells sorted from blood, collected in a trial of the OX40 agonist ivuxolimab. These receptors were obtained from an adult with an advanced solid tumor such as melanoma, head and neck, liver or kidney cancer.

This clone was found once. The rearrangement links TRBV9 to TRBJ2-5; the match to TRBD1 covers 8 bases. Germline loops: CDR1 SGDLS, CDR2 YYNGEE. With V trimmed by 0 bases and J by 1 base, 5 bases remained unmatched. The CDR3 covers 16 residues. The CDR3 is CASSVGPRGLQETQYF. The CDR3, as DNA: TGTGCCAGCAGCGTAGGACCCAGGGGGCTCCAAGAGACCCAGTACTTC. Variable domain in full (rest from reference TRBV9 and TRBJ2-5): DSGVTQTPKHLITATGQRVTLRCSPRSGDLSVYWYQQSLDQGLQFLIQYYNGEERAKGNILERFSAQQFPDLHSELNLSSLELGDSALYFCASSVGPRGLQETQYFGPGTRLLVL.

The J gene is TRBJ2-7, the V gene TRBV13; 9 nucleotides align to TRBD1. The CDR3 is made up of 14 amino acids. The J segment lost 2 bases and the V segment lost 5 bases, leaving 4 bases of the junction unmatched. Germline CDR1 is PRHDT and CDR2 is FYEKMQ (reference sequence). CDR3 region: CASSIRQGAYEQYF. CDR3 nucleotide sequence: TGTGCCAGCAGCATCAGACAGGGGGCCTACGAGCAGTACTTC.

This clone was seen only a few times. The J gene is TRBJ1-1, the V gene TRBV27; D call uncertain. Trimming took off 2 bases at V and 0 bases at J, with 7 bases between the two ends. CDR3 length equals 14 residues. Germline V gene data show CDR1 as MNHEY and CDR2 as SMNVEV (reference sequence). In DNA form, the CDR3 reads TGTGCCAGCAGTTTAACAGAAATGAACACTGAAGCTTTCTTT. Translating it yields CASSLTEMNTEAFF.

This clone was seen only a few times. The genes are TRBV2 and TRBJ2-5; unclear D gene. Between the trimmed V and J ends, which lost 6 bases and 3 bases, there was a span of 11 bases. The CDR3 spans 13 residues. In germline, CDR1 is SNHLY, CDR2 FYNNEI. The chain's CDR3 is CASRGPYKETQYF. The CDR3 DNA reads TGTGCCAGCAGAGGGCCATACAAAGAGACCCAGTACTTC. The whole variable domain, filled in from reference TRBV2 and TRBJ2-5, reads EPEVTQTPSHQVTQMGQEVILRCVPISNHLYFYWYRQILGQKVEFLVSFYNNEISEKSEIFDDQFSVERPDGSNFTLKIRSTKLEDSAMYFCASRGPYKETQYFGPGTRLLVL.

The rearrangement uses TRBV11-2 and TRBJ2-3, with 8 bases identical to TRBD2. This CDR3 is built from 15 residues. Germline lookup yields CDR1 SGHAT and CDR2 FQNNGV. The V and J ends lost 5 bases and 6 bases, in that order; junction bases with no gene match: 10. CDR3 sequence reads: CASSASGTRGDTQYF. The CDR3, as DNA: TGTGCCAGCAGCGCGTCCGGGACTAGGGGCGATACGCAGTATTTT.

This clone was counted a single time. The J gene is TRBJ1-1, the V gene TRBV28; 9 bases map to TRBD1. This CDR3 is 18 amino acids long. Trimming removed 6 bases from V and 0 bases from J; junction bases left unmatched: 14. Germline V gene data show CDR1 as MDHEN and CDR2 as SYDVKM. The CDR3 spells CASSTEGWTGVVNTEAFF. CDR3 sequence (DNA): TGTGCCAGCAGCACCGAAGGATGGACAGGGGTTGTGAACACTGAAGCTTTCTTT.

This chain connects TRBV19 to TRBJ2-1; D is ambiguous. CDR1 is LNHDA, CDR2 SQIVND, per germline (reference sequence). With 5 bases removed from V and 2 bases from J, the gap between germline ends came to 7 bases. This CDR3 is 13 amino acids long. The CDR3 here is CASSSRAYNEQFF. The CDR3, as DNA: TGTGCCAGTAGTTCCCGGGCCTACAATGAGCAGTTCTTC.

The chain's CDR3 is CASSINTAYEQYF. DNA for the CDR3: TGTGCCAGTAGTATCAACACCGCCTACGAGCAGTACTTC. The genes are TRBV19 and TRBJ2-7; no reliable D call. CDR1 LNHDA and CDR2 SQIVND come from the germline V gene (reference sequence). The V and J ends lost 3 bases and 2 bases respectively, with 8 bases between them. The length of the CDR3 is 13 residues.

The chain carries TRBV6-5 and TRBJ2-2; D remains ambiguous. Trimming took off 0 bases at V and 1 base at J, with 6 bases between the two ends. This CDR3 spans 15 amino acids. The germline V gene has CDR1 MNHEY and CDR2 SVGAGI. The CDR3 is CASSYSAGNTGELFF. The CDR3 nucleotides are TGTGCCAGCAGTTACTCGGCCGGGAACACCGGGGAGCTGTTTTTT.

This clone came up once. V is TRBV6-5 and J is TRBJ1-2, with no clear D. The CDR3 contains 14 residues. Trimming cost V 6 bases and J 3 bases, with 14 bases left between them. Germline loops: CDR1 MNHEY, CDR2 SVGAGI. Here the CDR3 reads CASSPLAIHYGYTF. The CDR3, as DNA: TGTGCCAGCAGCCCACTGGCAATTCACTATGGCTACACCTTC.

By frequency in the sample, this clone is medium-sized. V is TRBV19 and J is TRBJ1-5; D ambiguous. Per germline, CDR1 LNHDA and CDR2 SQIVND (reference sequence). Trimming removed 6 bases at V and 0 bases at J, with 9 bases between. The length of the CDR3 is 14 residues. DNA of the CDR3: TGTGCCAGTAGCCTATCTTATAGCAATCAGCCCCAGCATTTT. Amino acid sequence: CASSLSYSNQPQHF.

This sequence joins TRBV7-2 and TRBJ1-5; the D gene is possibly TRBD1 (5 bases). This CDR3 region has 16 residues. CDR1 and CDR2 from the germline V gene are SGHTA and FQGNSA. Trimming left V 0 bases short and J 0 bases short, with 9 bases between. The chain's CDR3 is CASSLAGDSSNQPQHF. The CDR3 DNA is TGTGCCAGCAGCTTAGCAGGGGATAGTAGCAATCAGCCCCAGCATTTT.

For this clone: This probably arose from a read error, given a far larger clone one base away. The gene calls are TRBV11-3 and TRBJ2-1; D remains unclear. The CDR3 consists of 11 residues. CDR1 is SGHNT and CDR2 is YENEEA in the germline V gene. Deletions cut 0 bases from V and 6 bases from J, with 0 bases between. The CDR3 region is CASSLDNEQFF. The DNA of the CDR3 is TGTGCCAGCAGCTTAGACAATGAGCAGTTCTTC.

The chain links TRBV11-3 to TRBJ2-7, with D unresolved. The CDR3 is 12 amino acids. The V gene lost 2 bases and the J gene lost 6 bases, with 8 bases spanning the gap. Germline assignment: CDR1 SGHNT and CDR2 YENEEA. CDR3 nucleotides: TGTGCCAGCAGCTTAACTGGTGGCGAGCAGTACTTC. Its protein product is CASSLTGGEQYF.

Here the CDR3 DNA reads TGTGCCAGCAGTTACTCGACAGGGATCCCCTATGGCTACACCTTC. It is translated as CASSYSTGIPYGYTF. The J gene is TRBJ1-2, the V gene TRBV6-6; 7 bases are a match to TRBD1. This CDR3 has 15 amino acids. The V and J ends lost 0 bases and 4 bases, in that order; junction bases with no gene match: 5. Germline values: CDR1 MNHNY, CDR2 SVGAGI (reference sequence).

The rearrangement joins TRBV9 to TRBJ2-7, with 7 nucleotides matching TRBD1. V lost 4 bases and J lost 5; bases outside the gene matches: 15. CDR1 SGDLS and CDR2 YYNGEE come from the germline V gene. This CDR3 is built from 16 residues. CDR3 region: CASSPQTGQFRDEQYF. In nucleotides, the CDR3 is TGTGCCAGCAGCCCCCAGACAGGGCAATTTCGTGACGAGCAGTACTTC.

This clone has just a few counts. This chain's CDR3 is CASSYLQRYSNQPQHF. The CDR3 coding sequence is TGTGCCAGCAGTTACTTGCAGAGATATAGCAATCAGCCCCAGCATTTT. The chain is built from TRBV28 and TRBJ1-5, with D unclear. The V and J ends lost 4 bases and 0 bases respectively, with 13 bases between them. The germline gives CDR1 MDHEN, CDR2 SYDVKM. CDR3 length equals 16 residues.